Listed below are T cell receptor beta chains from one sample, sequenced in a study of blood T cell repertoires in COVID-19. Profiling relied on immunoSEQ multiplex PCR, and the TCRdb table lists in-frame clones only, not all of them. The sample shows about 41,000 clones, about 85% of them seen only once. Source material: peripheral blood. All receptors come from a man between 60 and 75 years old with acute or convalescent COVID-19. Both conserved end residues are part of each CDR3. A D gene is named only where the DNA matches it firmly. Size is stated for part of the rows, as once, few or many counts, or as a class when the clone is expanded.

cdr3_nt	cdr3_aa	d_call	clone_size	v_call	j_call
TGTGCCAGCAGCTTAAGTCAGGCGAACACTGAAGCTTTCTTT	CASSLSQANTEAFF	-	-	TRBV7-2	TRBJ1-1
TGTGCCAGCAGTGAAGGGAGCTCCTATAATTCACCCCTCCACTTT	CASSEGSSYNSPLHF	-	-	TRBV6-1	TRBJ1-6
TGTGCCAGCAGTTTATCCCGGGACAGGGTCTCACCCCTCCACTTT	CASSLSRDRVSPLHF	TRBD1	-	TRBV27	TRBJ1-6
TGTGCCAGCAGCAAAGGCGGGTCCGGGACAGGCCTTTACACAGATACGCAGTATTTT	CASSKGGSGTGLYTDTQYF	-	-	TRBV21-1	TRBJ2-3
TGTGCCAGTACCCAGAACAGGGGATCTCCCCTCCACTTT	CASTQNRGSPLHF	TRBD1	-	TRBV6-5	TRBJ1-6
TGTGCCAGCAGAAGAGGACAGGGGGGCTCAGATACGCAGTATTTT	CASRRGQGGSDTQYF	TRBD1	-	TRBV7-2	TRBJ2-3
TGTGCCAGCGGGCAGGAAAGCCTCCCGGCCAACGTCCTGACTTTC	CASGQESLPANVLTF	-	once	TRBV2	TRBJ2-6
TGTGCCAGCAGCGGCGGGACAGCACAAGAGACCCAGTACTTC	CASSGGTAQETQYF	-	-	TRBV9	TRBJ2-5
TGTGCCAGCAGCCAATCAGGACTACGGGTGTTTTTT	CASSQSGLRVFF	-	-	TRBV28	TRBJ1-4
TGTGCCACCAGTGAAAACGGGAGCCCGGATGCTTTCTTT	CATSENGSPDAFF	-	once	TRBV24-1	TRBJ1-1
TGTGCCAGCAGCTTAGGGGTTTTCGGGGAGACCCAGTACTTC	CASSLGVFGETQYF	-	-	TRBV11-2	TRBJ2-5
TGCGCCAGCAGCCAAGGACTAGGCACCTACGAGCAGTACTTC	CASSQGLGTYEQYF	-	-	TRBV4-3	TRBJ2-7
TGTGCCATCAGTGAGTTCGGACAGGGGGCGAACACCGGGGAGCTGTTTTTT	CAISEFGQGANTGELFF	TRBD1	-	TRBV10-3	TRBJ2-2
TGTGCCAGCAGCGTAACCGACAGGAGGAACACTGAAGCTTTCTTT	CASSVTDRRNTEAFF	-	-	TRBV9	TRBJ1-1
TGCGCCAGCAGTACACAGGGAATGGGCACCGGGGAGCTGTTTTTT	CASSTQGMGTGELFF	-	once	TRBV5-1	TRBJ2-2
TGTGCCAGCAGTTTCAGGGGGCGCCTCCCACCCAATGAGCAGTTCTTC	CASSFRGRLPPNEQFF	TRBD1	-	TRBV27	TRBJ2-1
TGTGCCAGCAGAGAATCGGGTCTCACGCGGAACACTGAAGCTTTCTTT	CASRESGLTRNTEAFF	-	-	TRBV25-1	TRBJ1-1
TGTGCCTGGAGTGCAACAGGGGTCCAGCCCCAGCATTTT	CAWSATGVQPQHF	TRBD1	-	TRBV30	TRBJ1-5
TGCGCCAGCAGGGACAGCTCCCGCAATGAGCAGTTCTTC	CASRDSSRNEQFF	-	-	TRBV10-1	TRBJ2-1
TGTGCCAGCAGCCAGATGGAGCGGGGGGGCTCGGGCGAGCAGTACTTC	CASSQMERGGSGEQYF	TRBD2	few	TRBV9	TRBJ2-7
TGTGCCAGTAGTAAGGGGTTAGTAGAGACCCAGTACTTC	CASSKGLVETQYF	-	-	TRBV19	TRBJ2-5
TGTGCCAGCAGAAGGACAGGGTTCGCTGAAGCTTTCTTT	CASRRTGFAEAFF	TRBD1	-	TRBV7-2	TRBJ1-1
TGTGCCAGCAGACTCGAAGGGACAGGAGTCCAAGAGACCCAGTACTTC	CASRLEGTGVQETQYF	TRBD1	-	TRBV5-8	TRBJ2-5
TGTGCCAGCAGCGGCACTAGCGGGAACAATGAGCAGTTCTTC	CASSGTSGNNEQFF	TRBD2	once	TRBV9	TRBJ2-1
TGTGCCAGCAGCTTGGACAGAACTGATGGAAACACCATATATTTT	CASSLDRTDGNTIYF	-	once	TRBV5-4	TRBJ1-3
TGTGCCAGCAGGCCTACCGGGACAGGGTTGGTGACTGAAGCTTTCTTT	CASRPTGTGLVTEAFF	TRBD1	once	TRBV7-8	TRBJ1-1
TGCGCCAGCAGCTTCGGGACTAGCGGGGTCACAGATACGCAGTATTTT	CASSFGTSGVTDTQYF	TRBD2	-	TRBV5-1	TRBJ2-3
TGTGCCAGCACCCGGCGGGACAGGTCTTATAGCAATCAGCCCCAGCATTTT	CASTRRDRSYSNQPQHF	TRBD1	-	TRBV5-6	TRBJ1-5
TGTGCCAGCAGTTTGGGTAACGGGAGGGTGAACACTGAAGCTTTCTTT	CASSLGNGRVNTEAFF	-	-	TRBV5-5	TRBJ1-1
TGTGCCAGCTCATCGGGACAACATAGCAATCAGCCCCAGCATTTT	CASSSGQHSNQPQHF	-	-	TRBV18	TRBJ1-5
TGTGCCAGTTCCGGACAGGGATTCACTGAAGCTTTCTTT	CASSGQGFTEAFF	TRBD1	-	TRBV3-1/TRBV3-2	TRBJ1-1
TGTGCCAGCAGCGTCGCGACTCTTAACTATGGCTACACCTTC	CASSVATLNYGYTF	-	-	TRBV9	TRBJ1-2
TGTGCCAGCAGCTTCAATCCCGGGGAGCTGTTTTTT	CASSFNPGELFF	-	-	TRBV7-2	TRBJ2-2
TGTGCCACCAGTGATTCCCCAGACACCGGGGAGCTGTTTTTT	CATSDSPDTGELFF	-	-	TRBV24-1	TRBJ2-2
TGTGCTAGTGGTTCATGGCGGGGGGGCCTGGAGACCCAGTACTTC	CASGSWRGGLETQYF	TRBD2	-	TRBV12-5	TRBJ2-5
TGTGCCAGCCAGCTTATAGGCGGGCCTCGCACGTTCTTC	CASQLIGGPRTFF	-	-	TRBV7-2	TRBJ2-1
TGTGCCTGGAGGTACAGGGAGAACACTGAAGCTTTCTTT	CAWRYRENTEAFF	-	once	TRBV30	TRBJ1-1
TGTGCCAGCAGCTCACGACAGGGTACCCAGCCCCAGCATTTT	CASSSRQGTQPQHF	TRBD1	-	TRBV7-2	TRBJ1-5
TGTGCCAGCAGTTACCCCCGGATGTCAGGGGCCTATGGCTACACCTTC	CASSYPRMSGAYGYTF	-	-	TRBV6-2/TRBV6-3	TRBJ1-2
TGTGCCAGCAGCGTCCCAGGGATAGATACGCAGTATTTT	CASSVPGIDTQYF	-	-	TRBV9	TRBJ2-3
TGTGCCAGCAGCCCTTCTACTGGGGCCAACGTCCTGACTTTC	CASSPSTGANVLTF	-	-	TRBV7-8	TRBJ2-6
TGTGCCAGCAGTCGGGCCGCGGGGTCCCGGGCCAATGAGCAGTTCTTC	CASSRAAGSRANEQFF	-	-	TRBV7-8	TRBJ2-1
TGTGCCAGCAGTGAGGGACAGGGCGGTATCTATGGCTACACCTTC	CASSEGQGGIYGYTF	TRBD1	once	TRBV6-1	TRBJ1-2
TGTGCTAGTGGTTTGGTACCCGAGGGACAGGGCATAGGCTACACCTTC	CASGLVPEGQGIGYTF	TRBD1	-	TRBV12-5	TRBJ1-2
TGTGCCAGCAGTCCGGGACAGATCTACGAGCAGTACTTC	CASSPGQIYEQYF	TRBD1	-	TRBV27	TRBJ2-7
TGTGCCAGCATCCCCAGGTATCGTGAAAAACTGTTTTTT	CASIPRYREKLFF	-	once	TRBV2	TRBJ1-4
TGCGCCAGCAGCTTGTTATGGGACAGGGGGACCGCCGGGGAGCTGTTTTTT	CASSLLWDRGTAGELFF	TRBD1	-	TRBV5-1	TRBJ2-2
TGTGCCAGCAGAATAACAGGGTTGGGCAATCAGCCCCAGCATTTT	CASRITGLGNQPQHF	-	-	TRBV27	TRBJ1-5
TGTGCCAGCAGGGCCGGCTTGGGGACTTGGGAGACCCAGTACTTC	CASRAGLGTWETQYF	-	-	TRBV6-5	TRBJ2-5
TGCGCCAGCAGCTTTCAGCGGGGTTCTGGCTATGAGCAGTTCTTC	CASSFQRGSGYEQFF	TRBD2	-	TRBV4-1	TRBJ2-1
TGTGCCAGCTCACCCTCGGCACAGGGAAACACCGGGGAGCTGTTTTTT	CASSPSAQGNTGELFF	-	-	TRBV18	TRBJ2-2
TGTGCCAGCAGCCAAGATATAGGGACAGGGGCTTATGGCTACACCTTC	CASSQDIGTGAYGYTF	TRBD1	-	TRBV3-1/TRBV3-2	TRBJ1-2
TGTGCCAGCACCCTGCGGGGGAGCTCCTACGAGCAGTACTTC	CASTLRGSSYEQYF	TRBD2	once	TRBV11-2	TRBJ2-7
TGCGCCAGCAGCTATGGTACTAGCGGGGGGGCCGATGAGCAGTTCTTC	CASSYGTSGGADEQFF	TRBD2	-	TRBV5-1	TRBJ2-1